What follows are 21 T cell receptor beta chains derived from one specimen sequenced in a study of identical twins. TCRdb passed the 5' RACE reads through MiXCR, listing each CDR3 protein once. This table holds about 450,000 distinct CDR3 sequences, under 20% found once. The material sequenced was naive T cells sorted from blood. These receptors all stem from a middle-aged man in good health.

Only a few counts were recorded for this clonotype. The chain has TRBV5-1 and TRBJ2-3; no firm D call. The CDR3 is made up of 12 amino acids. Between the trimmed V and J ends, which lost 5 bases and 0 bases, there was a span of 4 bases. Germline V gives CDR1 SGHRS, CDR2 YFSETQ. The CDR3 DNA follows: TGCGCCAGCAGGGACAGCACAGATACGCAGTATTTT. Amino acid sequence: CASRDSTDTQYF.

This clonotype came up many times. This chain connects TRBV19 to TRBJ1-1, with D unresolved. V was shortened by 4 bases and J by 1 base, with 13 bases between the two germline ends. Germline CDR1 and CDR2: LNHDA and SQIVND (reference sequence). This CDR3 has 15 amino acids. CDR3 region: CASSTLGGRNTEAFF. CDR3 coding DNA: TGTGCCAGTAGTACCCTTGGCGGCCGGAACACTGAAGCTTTCTTT.

This clonotype has only a few counts. The chain combines TRBV5-4 with TRBJ2-5, with a tentative D call TRBD2 (5 bases). Germline values: CDR1 SGHNT, CDR2 YYREEE (reference sequence). The V gene lost 0 bases and the J gene lost 5 bases, with 14 bases spanning the gap. The CDR3 is 15 amino acids. The CDR3 is CASSLAVAGGETQYF. The CDR3 DNA is TGTGCCAGCAGCTTGGCTGTGGCAGGAGGCGAGACCCAGTACTTC.

This clonotype was found a few times. The V gene is TRBV7-2, the J gene TRBJ1-2, with D perhaps TRBD1 (6 bases). Trimming shortened V by 1 base and J by 7 bases, and 10 bases separated the two germline ends. This CDR3 region has 13 residues. Germline CDR1 SGHTA, CDR2 FQGNSA. The CDR3 coding sequence is TGTGCCAGCAGCTTAGACAGGGTACTTGGCTACACCTTC. Protein sequence: CASSLDRVLGYTF.

V gene TRBV5-1 combines with J gene TRBJ2-3; maybe TRBD1 (6 bases). Germline V gene lookup returns CDR1 SGHRS and CDR2 YFSETQ. This CDR3 contains 16 residues. V lost 1 base and J lost 0, with 12 bases in between. This CDR3 is CASSLSTGPSTDTQYF. Here the CDR3 DNA reads TGCGCCAGCAGCTTGTCGACAGGCCCTAGCACAGATACGCAGTATTTT.

The chain carries TRBV12-3 or TRBV12-4 and TRBJ2-1; the D is unclear. Trimming pared 6 bases from V and 0 bases from J, leaving 9 bases between. The CDR3 runs to 14 residues. CDR3 sequence: CASSRPNSYNEQFF. CDR3 nucleotide sequence: TGTGCCAGCAGCCGGCCTAACTCCTACAATGAGCAGTTCTTC.

This clonotype has just a few counts. The rearrangement uses TRBV9 and TRBJ2-5; no clear D gene. The germline V gene encodes CDR1 SGDLS and CDR2 YYNGEE. This CDR3 has 13 amino acids. V gave up 0 bases and J gave up 5 bases, with 8 bases separating them. The CDR3 is CASSVAQSETQYF. The CDR3 region has the DNA TGTGCCAGCAGCGTAGCTCAGTCGGAGACCCAGTACTTC.

This clonotype was seen repeatedly, ten times or more. The gene calls are TRBV27 and TRBJ2-2, with D unclear. This CDR3 has 15 residues. Trimming took off 3 bases at V and 0 bases at J, with 8 bases between the two ends. CDR1 and CDR2 (germline): MNHEY, SMNVEV (reference sequence). The CDR3 region has the DNA TGTGCCAGCAGTTTGAGTCTATCGAACACCGGGGAGCTGTTTTTT. Protein product: CASSLSLSNTGELFF.

The chain is built from TRBV24-1 and TRBJ2-2, with 9 nucleotides matching TRBD1. The germline gives CDR1 KGHDR, CDR2 SFDVKD. Germline trimming cut 1 base from V and 2 bases from J; bases unmatched to any gene: 7. The CDR3 totals 18 residues. CDR3 nucleotide sequence: TGTGCCACCAGTGATTTTGGCGGACAGGGGAGAAACACCGGGGAGCTGTTTTTT. Translation gives CATSDFGGQGRNTGELFF.

The V and J genes are TRBV6-2 or TRBV6-3 and TRBJ1-1; no reliable D call. CDR3 length equals 16 residues. Germline assignment: CDR1 MNHEY and CDR2 SVGEGT. Deletions cut 6 bases from V and 1 base from J, with 18 bases between. Here the CDR3 reads CASSHSRPYRNTEAFF. The CDR3 bases are TGTGCCAGCAGCCATTCCCGTCCCTACCGGAACACTGAAGCTTTCTTT.

For this clonotype: This could be a read error, since a much larger clone is one nucleotide away. The chain has TRBV29-1 and TRBJ2-7, with 11 bases fitting TRBD2. From germline, CDR1 is SQVTM and CDR2 ANQGSEA. The length of the CDR3 is 15 residues. V lost 4 bases and J lost 3; bases outside the gene matches: 8. The CDR3 sequence: CSVALTSGVHYEQYF. CDR3 DNA: TGCAGCGTTGCTCTGACTAGCGGGGTGCACTACGAGCAGTACTTC.

At least ten counts were recorded for this clonotype. This chain links TRBV29-1 with TRBJ2-1, with 10 bases identical to TRBD1. The germline CDR1 and CDR2 sequences are SQVTM and ANQGSEA. The V segment lost 2 bases and the J segment 6 bases; nucleotides outside the gene matches: 7. The length of the CDR3 is 15 residues. The CDR3: CSVESGQGMGNEQFF. In DNA form, the CDR3 reads TGCAGCGTTGAATCGGGACAGGGGATGGGCAATGAGCAGTTCTTC.

The CDR3 sequence is CASRRLAGVQEWEQFF. The CDR3 coding sequence is TGTGCCAGCAGGAGGCTAGCGGGAGTACAGGAATGGGAGCAGTTCTTC. V and J are TRBV6-2 or TRBV6-3 and TRBJ2-1; 10 bases line up with TRBD2. Germline CDR1 and CDR2: MNHEY and SVGEGT. The CDR3 is made up of 16 amino acids. V was pared by 6 bases and J by 10 bases, with 15 bases of the junction left unmatched.

This clonotype was seen many times. The chain recombines TRBV7-3 with TRBJ2-1; 8 bases fit TRBD1. Germline V gene sequence: CDR1 SGHTA, CDR2 FQGTGA. With 5 bases clipped from V and 0 bases from J, the junction kept 9 bases outside the gene matches. The CDR3 is 17 residues long. CDR3 sequence: CASSPHRQGSSYNEQFF. The DNA for the CDR3 is TGTGCCAGCAGCCCCCACCGACAGGGGAGCTCCTACAATGAGCAGTTCTTC. Looking up the rest from reference TRBV7-3 and TRBJ2-1 gives the full variable domain: GAGVSQTPSNKVTEKGKYVELRCDPISGHTALYWYRQSLGQGPEFLIYFQGTGAADDSGLPNDRFFAVRPEGSVSTLKIQRTERGDSAVYLCASSPHRQGSSYNEQFFGPGTRLTVL.

The chain joins TRBV10-3 to TRBJ2-3, with 7 positions matching TRBD2. After removal of 0 bases from V and 2 bases from J, the junction contained 8 bases not matched to a gene. The CDR3 runs 17 residues. The germline V gene encodes CDR1 ENHRY and CDR2 SYGVKD. The CDR3 DNA is TGTGCCATCAGTGAGTCCAGAGGAAGCGGGGCCACAGATACGCAGTATTTT. It codes for CAISESRGSGATDTQYF.

The chain is built from TRBV20-1 and TRBJ2-3, with unresolved D. V was trimmed by 2 bases and J by 6 bases, leaving 9 bases between them. This CDR3 is built from 12 residues. The V gene's germline CDR1 is DFQATT and CDR2 SNEGSKA (reference sequence). CDR3 loop: CSARNPMDTQYF. Here the CDR3 DNA reads TGCAGTGCTAGAAATCCCATGGATACGCAGTATTTT.

This clonotype was recorded at least ten times. This chain links TRBV7-2 with TRBJ2-7, with 12 bases matching TRBD2. CDR1 is SGHTA, CDR2 FQGNSA, per germline. The CDR3 spans 15 residues. The V and J ends lost 5 bases and 2 bases, in that order; junction bases with no gene match: 4. CDR3 sequence: CASSRLAGDPYEQYF. The DNA of the CDR3 is TGTGCCAGCAGCCGACTAGCGGGGGACCCCTACGAGCAGTACTTC.

The sample holds a few counts of this clonotype. CDR3 in amino acids: CASSYQGYTEAFF. CDR3 in DNA: TGTGCCAGCAGCTACCAGGGTTACACTGAAGCTTTCTTT. V is TRBV5-5 and J is TRBJ1-1; TRBD1 is a possible D gene (5 bases). The CDR3 is made up of 13 amino acids. The germline V gene encodes CDR1 SGHKS and CDR2 YYEKEE (reference sequence). Trimming removed 3 bases from V and 3 bases from J, with 9 bases in between.

The table lists this clonotype with many counts. The V and J genes are TRBV7-2 and TRBJ2-7; D call uncertain. V was clipped by 3 bases and J by 2 bases, with 11 bases between them. The CDR3 is made up of 14 amino acids. The germline gives CDR1 SGHTA, CDR2 FQGNSA. The CDR3 DNA sequence: TGTGCCAGCAGCTTCGAAGGGTTCCCCTACGAGCAGTACTTC. This codes for CASSFEGFPYEQYF.

This clonotype was counted only a few times. The chain joins TRBV7-2 to TRBJ2-1; D is perhaps TRBD2 (6 bases). The CDR3 has 14 residues. Trimming took 1 base from V and 7 from J, leaving 11 bases between them. Germline values: CDR1 SGHTA, CDR2 FQGNSA. CDR3 protein: CASSLERVKNEQFF. CDR3 in DNA: TGTGCCAGCAGCTTAGAGCGGGTGAAAAATGAGCAGTTCTTC.

This clonotype came up a few times. CDR3 sequence reads: CSARDSTGTEAFF. Here the CDR3 DNA reads TGCAGTGCTAGAGACTCGACGGGTACTGAAGCTTTCTTT. The chain is built from TRBV20-1 and TRBJ1-1; no clear D. Germline V gene data show CDR1 as DFQATT and CDR2 as SNEGSKA (reference sequence). The CDR3 runs 13 residues. V lost 0 bases and J lost 5, with 10 bases in between.